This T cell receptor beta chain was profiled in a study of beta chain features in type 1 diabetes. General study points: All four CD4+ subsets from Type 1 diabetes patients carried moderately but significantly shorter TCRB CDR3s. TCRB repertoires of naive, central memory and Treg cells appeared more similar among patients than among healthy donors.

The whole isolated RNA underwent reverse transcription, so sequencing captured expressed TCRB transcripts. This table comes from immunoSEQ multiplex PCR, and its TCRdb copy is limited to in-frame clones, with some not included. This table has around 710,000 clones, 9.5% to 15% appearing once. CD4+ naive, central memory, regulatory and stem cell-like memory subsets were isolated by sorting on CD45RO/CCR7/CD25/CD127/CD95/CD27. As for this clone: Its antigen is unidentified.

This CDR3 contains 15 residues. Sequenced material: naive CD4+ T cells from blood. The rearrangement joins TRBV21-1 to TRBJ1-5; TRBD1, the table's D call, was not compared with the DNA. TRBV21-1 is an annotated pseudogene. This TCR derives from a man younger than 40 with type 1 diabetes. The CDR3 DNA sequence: TGTGCCAGCAGCCGCGGACAGACTAGCAATCAGCCCCAGCATTTT. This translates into CASSRGQTSNQPQHF.